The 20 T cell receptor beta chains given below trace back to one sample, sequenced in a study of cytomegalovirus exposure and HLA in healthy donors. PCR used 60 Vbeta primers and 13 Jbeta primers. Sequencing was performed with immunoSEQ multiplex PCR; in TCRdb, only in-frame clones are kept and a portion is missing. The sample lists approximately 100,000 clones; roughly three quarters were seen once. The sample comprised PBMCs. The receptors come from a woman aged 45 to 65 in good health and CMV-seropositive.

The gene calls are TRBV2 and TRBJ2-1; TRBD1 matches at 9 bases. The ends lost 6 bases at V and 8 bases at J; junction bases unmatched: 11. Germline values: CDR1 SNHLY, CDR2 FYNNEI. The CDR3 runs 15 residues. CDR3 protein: CASSATPQGAHEQFF. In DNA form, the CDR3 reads TGTGCCAGCAGCGCTACTCCACAGGGGGCGCATGAGCAGTTCTTC.

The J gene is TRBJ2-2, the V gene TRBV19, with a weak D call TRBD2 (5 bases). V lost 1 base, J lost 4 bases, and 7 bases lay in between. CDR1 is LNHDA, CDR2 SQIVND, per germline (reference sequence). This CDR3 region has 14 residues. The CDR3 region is CASSIVGATGELFF. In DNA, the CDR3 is TGTGCCAGTAGTATAGTGGGAGCCACCGGGGAGCTGTTTTTT.

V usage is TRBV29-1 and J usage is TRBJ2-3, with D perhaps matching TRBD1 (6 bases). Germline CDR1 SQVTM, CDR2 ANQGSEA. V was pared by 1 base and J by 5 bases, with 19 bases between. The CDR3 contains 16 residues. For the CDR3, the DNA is TGCAGCGTTGAAGGTCCCACAGGGCGGTTTATAGATACGCAGTATTTT. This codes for CSVEGPTGRFIDTQYF.

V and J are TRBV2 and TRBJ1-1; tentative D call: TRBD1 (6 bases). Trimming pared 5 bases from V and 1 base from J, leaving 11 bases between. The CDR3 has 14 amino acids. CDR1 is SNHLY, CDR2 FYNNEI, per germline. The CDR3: CASSPPTGNTEAFF. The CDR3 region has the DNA TGTGCCAGCAGTCCCCCGACAGGGAACACTGAAGCTTTCTTT.

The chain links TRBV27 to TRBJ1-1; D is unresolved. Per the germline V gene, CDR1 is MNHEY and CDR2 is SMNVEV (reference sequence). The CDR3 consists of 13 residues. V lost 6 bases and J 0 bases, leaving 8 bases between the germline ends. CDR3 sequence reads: CASSFYMNTEAFF. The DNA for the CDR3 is TGTGCCAGCAGCTTTTATATGAACACTGAAGCTTTCTTT.

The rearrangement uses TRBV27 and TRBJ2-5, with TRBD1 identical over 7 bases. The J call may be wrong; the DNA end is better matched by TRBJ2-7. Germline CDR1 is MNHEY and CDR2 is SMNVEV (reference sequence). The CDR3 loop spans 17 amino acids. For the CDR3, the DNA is TGTGCCAGCAGTTCCAGTAGGGGGCCCTCGAGCTCCTACGAGCAGTACTTC. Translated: CASSSSRGPSSSYEQYF.

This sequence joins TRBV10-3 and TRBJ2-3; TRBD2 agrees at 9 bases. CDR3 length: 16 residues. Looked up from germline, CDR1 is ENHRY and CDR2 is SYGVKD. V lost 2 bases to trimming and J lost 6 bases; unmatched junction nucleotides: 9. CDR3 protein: CAISEGAGGPGDTQYF. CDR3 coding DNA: TGTGCCATCAGTGAGGGCGCGGGGGGGCCTGGCGATACGCAGTATTTT.

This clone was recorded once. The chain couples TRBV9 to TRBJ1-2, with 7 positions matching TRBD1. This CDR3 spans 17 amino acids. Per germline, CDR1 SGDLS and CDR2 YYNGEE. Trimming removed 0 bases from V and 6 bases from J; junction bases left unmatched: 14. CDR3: CASSVGAGGRPIDGYTF. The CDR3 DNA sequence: TGTGCCAGCAGCGTAGGGGCAGGGGGTCGACCAATCGATGGCTACACCTTC. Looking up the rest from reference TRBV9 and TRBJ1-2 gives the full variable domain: DSGVTQTPKHLITATGQRVTLRCSPRSGDLSVYWYQQSLDQGLQFLIQYYNGEERAKGNILERFSAQQFPDLHSELNLSSLELGDSALYFCASSVGAGGRPIDGYTFGSGTRLTVV.

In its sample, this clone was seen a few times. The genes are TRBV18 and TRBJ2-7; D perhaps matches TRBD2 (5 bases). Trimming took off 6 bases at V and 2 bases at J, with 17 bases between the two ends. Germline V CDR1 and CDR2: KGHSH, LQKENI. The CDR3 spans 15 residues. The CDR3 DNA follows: TGTGCCAGCTCTTCGACAAGGACTCTTGCCTACGAGCAGTACTTC. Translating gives CASSSTRTLAYEQYF.

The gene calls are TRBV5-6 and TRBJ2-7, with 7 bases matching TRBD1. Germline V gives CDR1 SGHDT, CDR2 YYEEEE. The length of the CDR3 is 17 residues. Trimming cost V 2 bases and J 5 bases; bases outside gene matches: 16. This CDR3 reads CASSFGIGGPPRHEQYF. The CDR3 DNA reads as TGTGCCAGCAGCTTTGGGATAGGGGGCCCTCCTAGGCACGAGCAGTACTTC.

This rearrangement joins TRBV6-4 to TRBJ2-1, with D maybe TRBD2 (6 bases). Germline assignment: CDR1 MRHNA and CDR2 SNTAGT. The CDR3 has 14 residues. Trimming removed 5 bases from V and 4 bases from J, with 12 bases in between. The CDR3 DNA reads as TGTGCCAGCAGTAGGGACTTTAATTACAATGAGCAGTTCTTC. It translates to CASSRDFNYNEQFF.

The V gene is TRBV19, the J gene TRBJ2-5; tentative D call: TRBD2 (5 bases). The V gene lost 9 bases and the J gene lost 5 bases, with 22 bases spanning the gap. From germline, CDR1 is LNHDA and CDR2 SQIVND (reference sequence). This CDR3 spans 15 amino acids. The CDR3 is CASAIVGELGETQYF. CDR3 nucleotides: TGTGCCAGCGCAATAGTTGGGGAGCTCGGGGAGACCCAGTACTTC.

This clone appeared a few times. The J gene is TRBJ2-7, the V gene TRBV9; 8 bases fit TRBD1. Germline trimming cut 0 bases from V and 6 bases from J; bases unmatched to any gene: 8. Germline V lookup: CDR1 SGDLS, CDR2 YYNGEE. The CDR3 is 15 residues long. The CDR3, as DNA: TGTGCCAGCAGCGTAGACCCCGGACAGGGACGCGAGCAGTACTTC. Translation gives CASSVDPGQGREQYF.

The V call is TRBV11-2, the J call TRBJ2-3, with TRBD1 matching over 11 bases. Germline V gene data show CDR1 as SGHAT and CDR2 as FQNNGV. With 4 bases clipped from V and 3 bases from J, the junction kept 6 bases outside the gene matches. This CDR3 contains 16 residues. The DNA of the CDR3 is TGTGCCAGCAGCTCCGACCGGGACAGGGGGACAGATACGCAGTATTTT. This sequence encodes CASSSDRDRGTDTQYF.

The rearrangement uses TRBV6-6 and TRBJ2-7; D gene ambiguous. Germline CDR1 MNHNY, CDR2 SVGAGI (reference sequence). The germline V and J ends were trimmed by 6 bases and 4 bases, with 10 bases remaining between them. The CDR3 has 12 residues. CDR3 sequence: CASRAHEYEQYF. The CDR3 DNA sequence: TGTGCCAGCAGGGCCCACGAATACGAGCAGTACTTC.

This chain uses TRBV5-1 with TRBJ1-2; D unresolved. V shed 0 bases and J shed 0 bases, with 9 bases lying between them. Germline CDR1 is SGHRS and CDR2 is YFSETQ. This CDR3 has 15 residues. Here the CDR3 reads CASSLDPRSNYGYTF. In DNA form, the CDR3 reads TGCGCCAGCAGCTTGGACCCCAGGTCTAACTATGGCTACACCTTC.

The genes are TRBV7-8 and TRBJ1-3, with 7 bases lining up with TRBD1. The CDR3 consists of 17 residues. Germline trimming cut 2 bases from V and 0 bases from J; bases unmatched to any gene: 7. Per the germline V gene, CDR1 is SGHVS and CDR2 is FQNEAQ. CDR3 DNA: TGTGCCAGCAGCTTAACGAGGGGGCACGACTCTGGAAACACCATATATTTT. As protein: CASSLTRGHDSGNTIYF.

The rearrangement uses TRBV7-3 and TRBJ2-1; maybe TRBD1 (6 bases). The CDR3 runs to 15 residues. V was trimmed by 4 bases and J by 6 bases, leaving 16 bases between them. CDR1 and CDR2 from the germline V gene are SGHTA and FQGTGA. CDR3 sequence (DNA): TGTGCCAGCAGCTCACAGGGATCCTTAGGCAATGAGCAGTTCTTC. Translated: CASSSQGSLGNEQFF.

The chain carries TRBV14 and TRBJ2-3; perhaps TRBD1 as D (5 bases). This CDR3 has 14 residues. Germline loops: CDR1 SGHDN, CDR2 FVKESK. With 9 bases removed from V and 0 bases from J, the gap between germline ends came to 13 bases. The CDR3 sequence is CASTGEASTDTQYF. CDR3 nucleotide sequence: TGTGCCAGTACAGGAGAGGCCAGCACAGATACGCAGTATTTT.

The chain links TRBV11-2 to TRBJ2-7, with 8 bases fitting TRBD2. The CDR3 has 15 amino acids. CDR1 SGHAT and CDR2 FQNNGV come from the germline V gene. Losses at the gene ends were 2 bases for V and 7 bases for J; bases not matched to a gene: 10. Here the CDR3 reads CASSLTSGKLEEQYF. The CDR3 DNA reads TGTGCCAGCAGCTTAACTAGCGGTAAGCTCGAGGAGCAGTACTTC.